This entry describes one TCR beta chain. The sample is drawn from a study of T cell changes during pregnancy in multiple sclerosis. The assay was immunoSEQ multiplex PCR, and TCRdb's table has in-frame clones only and misses some. The sample holds 30,000 to 35,000 clones, 90% seen once. V lost 1 base to trimming and J lost 0 bases, with 6 bases between them. CDR3 length: 14 amino acids. Germline V gene data show CDR1 as MGHDK and CDR2 as SYGVNS. The V call is TRBV25-1, the J call TRBJ1-1, with D uncertain. Sample: CD8+ T cells from peripheral blood mononuclear cells, taken before pregnancy. The clonotype was recovered from a female donor with multiple sclerosis, enrolled in a pregnancy study. The CDR3 DNA sequence: TGTGCCAGCAGTGAATTTTACATGAACACTGAAGCTTTCTTT. Translating gives CASSEFYMNTEAFF.